A single TCR beta chain is shown here with its context. This entry comes from a study of T cell changes during pregnancy in multiple sclerosis. Germline CDR1 is LNHNV and CDR2 is YYDKDF (reference sequence). V was clipped by 1 base and J by 4 bases; unmatched bases: 9. The CDR3 has 17 amino acids. The method was immunoSEQ multiplex PCR; TCRdb's version includes in-frame clones alone and lacks a portion of them. The data contain roughly 46,000 clones, approximately 92% of them singletons. The material sequenced was peripheral blood, taken in the third trimester of pregnancy. The chain has TRBV15 and TRBJ2-1; 8 bases map to TRBD1. This receptor was identified in a female donor with multiple sclerosis, enrolled in a pregnancy study. DNA of the CDR3: TGTGCCACCAGCAGAGCCAGGGGGCGACTCGAGTACAATGAGCAGTTCTTC. It encodes CATSRARGRLEYNEQFF.